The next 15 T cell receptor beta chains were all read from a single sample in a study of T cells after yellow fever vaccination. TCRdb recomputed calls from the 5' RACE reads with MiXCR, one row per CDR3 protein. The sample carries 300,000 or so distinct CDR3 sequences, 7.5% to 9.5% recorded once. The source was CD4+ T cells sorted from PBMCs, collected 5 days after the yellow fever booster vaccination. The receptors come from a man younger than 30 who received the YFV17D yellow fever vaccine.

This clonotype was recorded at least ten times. CDR3 residues: CASSNGGASGDTQYF. Written as DNA, the CDR3 is TGTGCCAGCAGCAACGGGGGGGCGTCGGGAGATACGCAGTATTTT. The chain employs TRBV7-2 and TRBJ2-3, with TRBD2 identical over 8 bases. V shed 5 bases and J 5 bases; nucleotides not matched to a gene: 9. Germline CDR1 SGHTA, CDR2 FQGNSA. This CDR3 region has 15 residues.

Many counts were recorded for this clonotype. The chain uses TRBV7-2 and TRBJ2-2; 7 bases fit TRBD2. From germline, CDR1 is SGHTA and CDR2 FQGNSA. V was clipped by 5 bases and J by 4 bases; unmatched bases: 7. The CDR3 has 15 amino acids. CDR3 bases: TGTGCCAGCAGCCTCGCGGCTAGCGGCACCGGGGAGCTGTTTTTT. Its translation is CASSLAASGTGELFF.

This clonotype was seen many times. This CDR3 is CASTGHLNTEAFF. The DNA for the CDR3 is TGTGCCAGCACCGGACACCTGAACACTGAAGCTTTCTTT. This sequence joins TRBV6-2 or TRBV6-3 and TRBJ1-1; maybe TRBD1 (5 bases). V was trimmed by 7 bases and J by 0 bases, leaving 9 bases between them. Looked up from germline, CDR1 is MNHEY and CDR2 is SVGEGT. The CDR3 runs 13 residues.

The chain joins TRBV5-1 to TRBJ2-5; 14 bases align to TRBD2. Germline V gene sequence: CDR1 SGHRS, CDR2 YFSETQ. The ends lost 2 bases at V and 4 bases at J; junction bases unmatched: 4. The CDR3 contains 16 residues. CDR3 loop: CASSFGTSGGSETQYF. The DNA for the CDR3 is TGCGCCAGCAGCTTTGGGACTAGCGGGGGATCAGAGACCCAGTACTTC.

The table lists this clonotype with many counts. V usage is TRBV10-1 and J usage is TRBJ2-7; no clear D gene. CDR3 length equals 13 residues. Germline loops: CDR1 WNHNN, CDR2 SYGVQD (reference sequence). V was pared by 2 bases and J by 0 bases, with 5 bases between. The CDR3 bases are TGCGCCAGCAGTGAGGACATCTCCTACGAGCAGTACTTC. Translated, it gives CASSEDISYEQYF.

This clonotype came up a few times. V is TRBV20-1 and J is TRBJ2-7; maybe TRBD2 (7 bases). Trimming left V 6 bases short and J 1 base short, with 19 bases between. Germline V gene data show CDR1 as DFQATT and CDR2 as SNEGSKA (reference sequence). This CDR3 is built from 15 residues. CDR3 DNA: TGCAGTGCCCTCAAGGGGGGGACGTTTTCCTACGAGCAGTACGTC. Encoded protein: CSALKGGTFSYEQYV.

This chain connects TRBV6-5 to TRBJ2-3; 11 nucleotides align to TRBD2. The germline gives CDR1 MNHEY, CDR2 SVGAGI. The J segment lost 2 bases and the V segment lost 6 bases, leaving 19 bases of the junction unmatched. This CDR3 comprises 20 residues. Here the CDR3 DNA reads TGTGCCAGCAGCCCGGGTGGGGCGAGGGGTAGCGGGGGGGCCACAGATACGCAGTATTTT. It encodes CASSPGGARGSGGATDTQYF.

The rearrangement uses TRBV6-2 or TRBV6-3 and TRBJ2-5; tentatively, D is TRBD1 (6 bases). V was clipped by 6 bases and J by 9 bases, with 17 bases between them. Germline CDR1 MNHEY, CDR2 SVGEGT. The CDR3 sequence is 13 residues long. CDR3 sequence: CASSSTGVGAQYF. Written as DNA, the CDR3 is TGTGCCAGCAGCTCGACAGGAGTGGGGGCCCAGTACTTC.

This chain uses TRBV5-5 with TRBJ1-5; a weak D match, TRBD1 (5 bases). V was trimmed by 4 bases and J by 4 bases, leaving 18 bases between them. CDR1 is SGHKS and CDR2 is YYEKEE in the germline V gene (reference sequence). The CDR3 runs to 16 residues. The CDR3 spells CASSNGTTGGNQPQHF. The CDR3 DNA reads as TGTGCCAGCAGCAATGGGACCACCGGCGGGAATCAGCCCCAGCATTTT.

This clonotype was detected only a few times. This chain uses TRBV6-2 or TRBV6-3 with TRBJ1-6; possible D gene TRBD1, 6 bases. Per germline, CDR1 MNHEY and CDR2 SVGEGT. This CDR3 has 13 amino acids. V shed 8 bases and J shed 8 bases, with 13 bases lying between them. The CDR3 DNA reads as TGTGCCAGCGGGGGTCACAGGGATTCACCCCTCCACTTT. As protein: CASGGHRDSPLHF.

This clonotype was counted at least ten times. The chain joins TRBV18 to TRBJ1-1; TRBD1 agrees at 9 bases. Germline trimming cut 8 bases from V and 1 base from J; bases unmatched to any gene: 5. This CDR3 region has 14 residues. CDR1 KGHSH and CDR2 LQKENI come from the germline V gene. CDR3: CASEGQGANTEAFF. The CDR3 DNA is TGTGCCAGCGAGGGACAGGGAGCGAACACTGAAGCTTTCTTT.

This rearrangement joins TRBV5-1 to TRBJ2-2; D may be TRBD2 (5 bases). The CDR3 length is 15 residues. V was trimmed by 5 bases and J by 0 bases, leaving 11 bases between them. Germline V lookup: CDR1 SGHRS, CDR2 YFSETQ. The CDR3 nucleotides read TGCGCCAGCAGAGCGGAGAGGTCGAACACCGGGGAGCTGTTTTTT. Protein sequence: CASRAERSNTGELFF.

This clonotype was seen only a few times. As DNA, the CDR3 is TGTGCCAGCAGCTTCGGGGGGCACAATGAGCAGTTCTTC. Amino acids: CASSFGGHNEQFF. The chain has TRBV7-2 and TRBJ2-1, with a possible D match to TRBD2 (7 bases). Trimming removed 3 bases from V and 5 bases from J, with 8 bases in between. The CDR3 contains 13 residues. CDR1 and CDR2 from the germline V gene are SGHTA and FQGNSA.

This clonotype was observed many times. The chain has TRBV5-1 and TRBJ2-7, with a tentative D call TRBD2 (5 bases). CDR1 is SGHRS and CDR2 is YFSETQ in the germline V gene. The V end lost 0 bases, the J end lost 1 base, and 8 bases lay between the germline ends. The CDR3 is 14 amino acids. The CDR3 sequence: CASSLVPGSYEQYV. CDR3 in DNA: TGCGCCAGCAGCTTGGTCCCGGGGTCCTACGAGCAGTACGTC.

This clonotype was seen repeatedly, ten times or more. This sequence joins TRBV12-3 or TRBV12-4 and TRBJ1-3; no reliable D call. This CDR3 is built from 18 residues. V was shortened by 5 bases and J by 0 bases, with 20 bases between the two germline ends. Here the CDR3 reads CASSPRRTLGSSGNTIYF. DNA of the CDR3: TGTGCCAGCAGTCCCAGGCGAACATTGGGGAGCTCTGGAAACACCATATATTTT.